Following are 25 T cell receptor beta chains from one sample sequenced in a study of cytomegalovirus exposure and HLA in healthy donors. Researchers ran the PCR with 60 Vbeta and 13 Jbeta primers. TCRdb's table, derived via immunoSEQ multiplex PCR, lists solely in-frame clones and lacks some. The sample has some 120,000 clones, approximately 71% seen once. Sequencing was carried out using PBMCs. Source of these receptors: a woman in her 50s in good health and CMV-seronegative.

The genes are TRBV5-1 and TRBJ2-2, with D possibly being TRBD1 (8 bases). From germline, CDR1 is SGHRS and CDR2 YFSETQ. This CDR3 comprises 15 residues. Trimming took off 5 bases at V and 2 bases at J, with 13 bases between the two ends. The DNA for the CDR3 is TGCGCCAGCAGTGGACAGGGACTAAACACCGGGGAGCTGTTTTTT. Protein: CASSGQGLNTGELFF.

The chain carries TRBV5-5 and TRBJ1-5; the match to TRBD1 covers 8 bases. This CDR3 region has 14 residues. Trimming removed 0 bases from V and 7 bases from J; junction bases left unmatched: 3. The germline V gene encodes CDR1 SGHKS and CDR2 YYEKEE (reference sequence). DNA for the CDR3: TGTGCCAGCAGCTTGGAACAGGGGGACCAGCCCCAGCATTTT. Translation: CASSLEQGDQPQHF.

The rearrangement links TRBV30 to TRBJ2-3; the match to TRBD2 covers 7 bases. This CDR3 has 16 residues. Germline CDR1 and CDR2: GTSNPN and SVGIG (reference sequence). V lost 0 bases to trimming and J lost 4 bases; unmatched junction nucleotides: 10. DNA of the CDR3: TGTGCCTGGAGTGTCGGGCGCGGGAGAGGGGCAGATACGCAGTATTTT. Its translation is CAWSVGRGRGADTQYF.

Sample share makes this clone medium-sized (0.01 to 0.1%). This chain links TRBV27 with TRBJ2-7; a possible D gene is TRBD1 (6 bases). Trimming pared 8 bases from V and 2 bases from J, leaving 13 bases between. From germline, CDR1 is MNHEY and CDR2 SMNVEV (reference sequence). The CDR3 spans 13 residues. The CDR3 coding sequence is TGTGCCAGCGCGGCAGGGGATACCTACGAGCAGTACTTC. Protein: CASAAGDTYEQYF.

J is TRBJ2-2 and V is TRBV25-1; 7 positions agree with TRBD1. The germline gives CDR1 MGHDK, CDR2 SYGVNS. CDR3 size: 14 residues. The junction had 0 bases not matched to a gene; V was cut back by 2 bases and J by 3 bases. The CDR3 DNA reads TGTGCCAGCAGTGAACAGGGGGACACCGGGGAGCTGTTTTTT. As protein: CASSEQGDTGELFF.

V is TRBV12-2 and J is TRBJ2-5; the table's D call TRBD1 went unverified against the DNA. TRBV12-2 is an annotated pseudogene. The CDR3 loop spans 13 amino acids. DNA of the CDR3: TGTGCAAGTCGTTATGACATTCTGGAGACCCAGTACTTC. Its protein product is CASRYDILETQYF.

The genes are TRBV27 and TRBJ1-2, with TRBD1 matching over 11 bases. CDR1 is MNHEY, CDR2 SMNVEV, per germline (reference sequence). CDR3 length equals 13 residues. Germline trimming cut 7 bases from V and 7 bases from J; bases unmatched to any gene: 5. This CDR3 reads CASIGQGASGYTF. CDR3 nucleotides: TGTGCCAGCATTGGACAGGGGGCGAGTGGCTACACCTTC.

This clone showed up just once. V and J are TRBV28 and TRBJ1-2; TRBD1 matches 7 bases. Trimming cost V 5 bases and J 4 bases; bases outside gene matches: 10. Germline assignment: CDR1 MDHEN and CDR2 SYDVKM. The CDR3 has 15 amino acids. The CDR3 region has the DNA TGTGCCAGCAGTCTCCGTCGGGCAGGGGGCTATGGCTACACCTTC. Translation: CASSLRRAGGYGYTF.

The J gene is TRBJ2-3, the V gene TRBV28, with 7 bases matching TRBD1. Trimming at V came to 6 bases and at J to 0 bases, leaving 9 bases not matched to a gene. The CDR3 covers 16 residues. Germline CDR1 and CDR2: MDHEN and SYDVKM. The CDR3 DNA sequence: TGTGCCAGCAGGAAACAGGGGTCTCCTAGCACAGATACGCAGTATTTT. As protein: CASRKQGSPSTDTQYF.

The chain is built from TRBV29-1 and TRBJ1-1, with a tentative D call TRBD1 (6 bases). V gave up 3 bases and J gave up 1 base, with 18 bases separating them. The germline V gene encodes CDR1 SQVTM and CDR2 ANQGSEA. The CDR3 consists of 16 residues. The CDR3 is CSVEVYPGAENTEAFF. The CDR3, as DNA: TGCAGCGTTGAGGTATACCCAGGGGCCGAGAACACTGAAGCTTTCTTT.

The V gene is TRBV28, the J gene TRBJ1-5, with unresolved D. CDR3 length equals 14 residues. Trimming removed 3 bases at V and 0 bases at J, with 6 bases between. Germline loops: CDR1 MDHEN, CDR2 SYDVKM. The CDR3 protein is CASSFGLSNQPQHF. The CDR3 DNA sequence: TGTGCCAGCAGTTTCGGACTTAGCAATCAGCCCCAGCATTTT.

The chain carries TRBV30 and TRBJ2-5; 8 bases are a match to TRBD2. The germline CDR1 and CDR2 sequences are GTSNPN and SVGIG (reference sequence). This CDR3 spans 16 amino acids. J lost 5 bases, V lost 1 base, and 12 bases had no gene match. The CDR3 region is CAWSADAGGELETQYF. For the CDR3, the DNA is TGTGCCTGGAGTGCAGACGCGGGGGGCGAGTTGGAGACCCAGTACTTC. The variable domain in full, with the rest retrieved from reference TRBV30 and TRBJ2-5, is SQTIHQWPATLVQPVGSPLSLECTVEGTSNPNLYWYRQAAGRGLQLLFYSVGIGQISSEVPQNLSASRPQDRQFILSSKKLLLSDSGFYLCAWSADAGGELETQYFGPGTRLLVL.

The rearrangement uses TRBV2 and TRBJ2-1; TRBD2 matches at 8 bases. The CDR3 runs 14 residues. Trimming took 10 bases from V and 3 from J; bases not matched to a gene: 8. The germline V gene has CDR1 SNHLY and CDR2 FYNNEI. The CDR3: CANRAGGDYNEQFF. The DNA for the CDR3 is TGTGCCAACCGTGCCGGGGGGGACTACAATGAGCAGTTCTTC.

This clone was seen more than once but under ten times. The chain recombines TRBV5-5 with TRBJ2-1; 8 bases line up with TRBD2. Trimming cost V 1 base and J 3 bases; bases outside gene matches: 3. The germline V gene encodes CDR1 SGHKS and CDR2 YYEKEE (reference sequence). The CDR3 sequence is 15 residues long. The CDR3 bases are TGTGCCAGCAGCTTGTTGCTAGCGGGCTACAATGAGCAGTTCTTC. Translation gives CASSLLLAGYNEQFF.

The J gene is TRBJ2-3, the V gene TRBV10-3; 7 nucleotides align to TRBD2. The CDR3 is 13 amino acids. Trimming took 6 bases from V and 2 from J; bases not matched to a gene: 2. Germline V gene data show CDR1 as ENHRY and CDR2 as SYGVKD. The CDR3 bases are TGTGCCATCAGAGGGAGGGACACAGATACGCAGTATTTT. It specifies CAIRGRDTDTQYF.

The rearrangement uses TRBV11-3 and TRBJ2-7; no firm D call. The CDR3 has 13 amino acids. The germline V gene has CDR1 SGHNT and CDR2 YENEEA. The V end was cut by 3 bases, the J end by 0 bases, with 6 bases between. The CDR3 loop is CASSFGSSYEQYF. For the CDR3, the DNA is TGTGCCAGCAGCTTTGGCAGCTCCTACGAGCAGTACTTC. The full variable domain, completed using reference TRBV11-3 and TRBJ2-7, is EAGVVQSPRYKIIEKKQPVAFWCNPISGHNTLYWYLQNLGQGPELLIRYENEEAVDDSQLPKDRFSAERLKGVDSTLKIQPAELGDSAVYLCASSFGSSYEQYFGPGTRLTVT.

The chain joins TRBV29-1 to TRBJ1-1, with 9 bases fitting TRBD1. The J segment lost 2 bases and the V segment lost 5 bases, leaving 3 bases of the junction unmatched. Germline lookup yields CDR1 SQVTM and CDR2 ANQGSEA. This CDR3 spans 13 amino acids. The CDR3 nucleotides are TGCAGCGTTACAGGGGGCGCAAACACTGAAGCTTTCTTT. Encoded protein: CSVTGGANTEAFF.

This chain links TRBV19 with TRBJ2-2; D gene ambiguous. The CDR3 length is 12 residues. In germline, CDR1 is LNHDA, CDR2 SQIVND (reference sequence). Trimming removed 3 bases at V and 5 bases at J, with 4 bases between. The CDR3 DNA reads as TGTGCCAGTAGTATCCGTACCGGGGAGCTGTTTTTT. Protein product: CASSIRTGELFF.

Only a few counts were recorded for this clone. An end of the junction differs from the germline gene, which may be a read error. The rearrangement links TRBV11-2 to TRBJ2-4; weak D call: TRBD2 (6 bases). The length of the CDR3 is 18 residues. Germline CDR1 and CDR2: SGHAT and FQNNGV. The CDR3 nucleotides read TGTGCCAGCAGCTTAGCGGCGTTAGAAGTACTAGCCAAAAACATTCAGAACTTC. Its protein is CASSLAALEVLAKNIQNF.

The chain joins TRBV15 to TRBJ2-7; 9 nucleotides agree with TRBD1. CDR1 LNHNV and CDR2 YYDKDF come from the germline V gene (reference sequence). This CDR3 has 16 residues. The V and J ends lost 2 bases and 5 bases, in that order; junction bases with no gene match: 10. Here the CDR3 DNA reads TGTGCCACCAGCAGACCACAGGGGGCGCGAGAAAACGAGCAGTACTTC. It encodes CATSRPQGARENEQYF.

The chain links TRBV11-2 to TRBJ2-7; 10 bases line up with TRBD1. The CDR3 has 16 amino acids. After removal of 4 bases from V and 4 bases from J, the junction contained 10 bases not matched to a gene. Germline assignment: CDR1 SGHAT and CDR2 FQNNGV. CDR3 protein: CASSSPTGTGVYEQYF. CDR3 nucleotide sequence: TGTGCCAGCAGCTCACCCACCGGGACAGGGGTGTACGAGCAGTACTTC.

J is TRBJ2-2 and V is TRBV5-4; TRBD2 aligns across 13 bases. Germline lookup yields CDR1 SGHNT and CDR2 YYREEE (reference sequence). The V gene end was trimmed by 5 bases and the J gene end by 5 bases; junction bases not matched to a gene: 12. The CDR3 has 18 residues. In nucleotides, the CDR3 is TGTGCCAGCAGACTGGGACTAGCGGGACAGGGCGGGACCGGGGAGCTGTTTTTT. Its protein product is CASRLGLAGQGGTGELFF.

This clone was observed once. The rearrangement uses TRBV6-4 and TRBJ2-1, with D perhaps matching TRBD2 (6 bases). The V gene's germline CDR1 is MRHNA and CDR2 SNTAGT. V was pared by 3 bases and J by 3 bases, with 9 bases between. The CDR3 covers 14 residues. The CDR3 coding sequence is TGTGCCAGCAGTGAGACGGGAGACTACAATGAGCAGTTCTTC. It encodes CASSETGDYNEQFF.

The chain recombines TRBV9 with TRBJ2-7, with TRBD2 matching 13 bases. From germline, CDR1 is SGDLS and CDR2 YYNGEE. With 5 bases clipped from V and 7 bases from J, the junction kept 3 bases outside the gene matches. This CDR3 is 13 amino acids long. The CDR3 bases are TGTGCCAGCAGTCCGGGACTAGCGGGAGAGCAGTACTTC. This translates into CASSPGLAGEQYF.

The rearrangement links TRBV19 to TRBJ1-5; the D is unclear. There are 14 residues in the CDR3. V shed 1 base and J shed 1 base, with 5 bases lying between them. Germline V gives CDR1 LNHDA, CDR2 SQIVND (reference sequence). Here the CDR3 reads CASSIGGSNQPQHF. DNA for the CDR3: TGTGCCAGTAGTATAGGAGGGAGCAATCAGCCCCAGCATTTT.